These 7 T cell receptor beta chains came from one sample sequenced in a study of T cell changes during pregnancy in multiple sclerosis. TCRdb keeps only in-frame clones here, not all; method: immunoSEQ multiplex PCR. This sample has around 100,000 clones; around 93% occur once, and the top ten carry 1.9%. The source material was peripheral blood, sampled after pregnancy. Receptors originate from a female donor with multiple sclerosis, enrolled in a pregnancy study.

The chain carries TRBV7-9 and TRBJ2-7; D is unclear. The CDR3 has 13 residues. V lost 1 base to trimming and J lost 3 bases, with 7 bases between them. Germline assignment: CDR1 SEHNR and CDR2 FQNEAQ (reference sequence). The CDR3 DNA is TGTGCCAGCAGCTTAGGGCAGTACTACGAGCAGTACTTC. Residues: CASSLGQYYEQYF.

This rearrangement joins TRBV5-6 to TRBJ1-4; D ambiguous. V lost 2 bases, J lost 8 bases, and 13 bases lay in between. Per germline, CDR1 SGHDT and CDR2 YYEEEE. The CDR3 sequence is 14 residues long. CDR3 coding DNA: TGTGCCAGCAGCTTTAGAGCAGGAAGAGAAAAACTGTTTTTT. This gives the protein CASSFRAGREKLFF.

The chain has TRBV11-2 and TRBJ2-7; D is possibly TRBD1 (6 bases). With 5 bases removed from V and 2 bases from J, the gap between germline ends came to 22 bases. The germline V gene has CDR1 SGHAT and CDR2 FQNNGV. This CDR3 is 17 amino acids long. This chain's CDR3 is CASSTPKGQTKTYEQYF. The CDR3 nucleotides are TGTGCCAGCAGCACCCCCAAAGGACAGACAAAAACCTACGAGCAGTACTTC.

In its sample, this clone was seen once. The V gene is TRBV27, the J gene TRBJ2-7; D not resolved. The germline gives CDR1 MNHEY, CDR2 SMNVEV (reference sequence). V gave up 0 bases and J gave up 4 bases, with 4 bases separating them. This CDR3 is built from 12 residues. As DNA, the CDR3 is TGTGCCAGCAGTTTATCCGGTTACGAGCAGTACTTC. Amino acids: CASSLSGYEQYF.

A word on this clone: This same CDR3 is encoded by further DNA sequences in the sample. The gene calls are TRBV9 and TRBJ1-1; no clear D. Deletions cut 0 bases from V and 5 bases from J, with 11 bases between. Germline CDR1 is SGDLS and CDR2 is YYNGEE. The CDR3 is 14 residues long. CDR3 sequence (DNA): TGTGCCAGCAGCGTAGCCCGGGGAGGAACTGAAGCTTTCTTT. Translation: CASSVARGGTEAFF.

The chain recombines TRBV6-1 with TRBJ2-1; D possibly corresponds to TRBD2 (5 bases). The CDR3 runs 15 residues. Germline assignment: CDR1 MNHNS and CDR2 SASEGT. V lost 4 bases and J lost 2, with 12 bases in between. CDR3 sequence reads: CASSAPGTAYNEQFF. Here the CDR3 DNA reads TGTGCCAGCAGTGCTCCGGGAACCGCCTACAATGAGCAGTTCTTC.

The chain links TRBV7-2 to TRBJ2-5, with 9 bases lining up with TRBD1. Losses at the gene ends were 1 base for V and 3 bases for J; bases not matched to a gene: 9. Looked up from germline, CDR1 is SGHTA and CDR2 is FQGNSA. The CDR3 loop spans 17 amino acids. CDR3: CASSLVGQGFTEETQYF. The CDR3 nucleotides are TGTGCCAGCAGCTTAGTGGGACAGGGCTTTACGGAAGAGACCCAGTACTTC.